The subject of this entry is one T cell receptor (beta chain). Its antigen is undetermined. This CDR3 has 16 amino acids. Germline CDR1 and CDR2: DFQATT and SNEGSKA (reference sequence). V lost 3 bases and J 1 base, leaving 17 bases between the germline ends. TCRdb redid the calling of the RACE reads with MiXCR, one entry per CDR3 protein. The sample includes about 170,000 distinct CDR3 sequences, 28% of them seen just once. The sample belongs to a study of human T cells and chemical hapten exposure. Study results and caveats: Expanded TCRs showed more large CDR3 clusters than pre-sensitization or healthy control sets.

Time point described: patch test 3, about 24 weeks after DPC sensitization. This sample's treatment: therapeutic diphenylcyclopropenone sensitization with weekly scalp DPC. The clonotype was recovered from a woman aged 18-35 years with alopecia areata. Some clones in this sample may be carry-over from other donors' samples. The genes are TRBV20-1 and TRBJ2-3; D may correspond to TRBD1 or TRBD2 (5 bases each). Sequenced material: whole blood, taken in connection with sensitization to the hapten diphenylcyclopropenone (DPC). CDR3 DNA sequence: TGCAGTGCTAGGGGACGGAACCTCCGGGGCACAGATACGCAGTATTTT. Translating it yields CSARGRNLRGTDTQYF.